This T cell receptor (beta chain) was identified in a study of T cell repertoires in cytomegalovirus infection. At the level of the study: Peptides in the study included HLA-C-restricted and HLA-B-restricted CMV epitopes. CMV infection plus the matching HLA type was flagged by public TCR beta signatures.

This CDR3 has 17 amino acids. Unmatched junction bases numbered 6, after V lost 2 bases and J lost 1 base. The germline V gene encodes CDR1 MNHEY and CDR2 SVGEGT. Study conclusions and caveats: CMV carriers having the relevant HLA were flagged by cumulative public TCR beta family frequency. CMV-specific TCR beta clonotypes restricted by HLA-C dominated the ex vivo response.

The sample holds a few counts of this clonotype. Its antigen is not identified. One entry per CDR3 protein, called by TCRdb with MiXCR from the reads. This table holds around 900,000 distinct CDR3 sequences, around a third found once. The receptor's source is a human donor in good health (CMV status not recorded). Some clones in this sample may be carry-over from other donors' samples. The sequencing used cultured CD8+ T cells from PBMCs, collected from culture after CMV antigen stimulation. V and J are TRBV6-2 or TRBV6-3 and TRBJ2-1; 9 bases match TRBD2. The CDR3 region is CASSYPPRGGSYNEQFF. CDR3 DNA sequence: TGTGCCAGCAGTTACCCCCCGCGGGGGGGGTCCTACAATGAGCAGTTCTTC.